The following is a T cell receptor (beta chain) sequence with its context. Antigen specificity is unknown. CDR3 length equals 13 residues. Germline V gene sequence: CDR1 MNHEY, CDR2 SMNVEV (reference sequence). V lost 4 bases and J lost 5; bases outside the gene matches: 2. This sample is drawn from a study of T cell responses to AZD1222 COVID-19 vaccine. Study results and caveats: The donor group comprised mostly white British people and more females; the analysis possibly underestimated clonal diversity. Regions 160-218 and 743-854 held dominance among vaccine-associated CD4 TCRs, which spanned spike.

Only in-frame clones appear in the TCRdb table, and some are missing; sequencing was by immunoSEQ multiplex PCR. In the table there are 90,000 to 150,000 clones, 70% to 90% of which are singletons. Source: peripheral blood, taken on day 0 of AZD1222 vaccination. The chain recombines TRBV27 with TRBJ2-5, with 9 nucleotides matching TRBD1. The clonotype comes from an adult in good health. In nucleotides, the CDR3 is TGTGCCAGCAGTTACAGGGGGCGCGAGACCCAGTACTTC. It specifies CASSYRGRETQYF.